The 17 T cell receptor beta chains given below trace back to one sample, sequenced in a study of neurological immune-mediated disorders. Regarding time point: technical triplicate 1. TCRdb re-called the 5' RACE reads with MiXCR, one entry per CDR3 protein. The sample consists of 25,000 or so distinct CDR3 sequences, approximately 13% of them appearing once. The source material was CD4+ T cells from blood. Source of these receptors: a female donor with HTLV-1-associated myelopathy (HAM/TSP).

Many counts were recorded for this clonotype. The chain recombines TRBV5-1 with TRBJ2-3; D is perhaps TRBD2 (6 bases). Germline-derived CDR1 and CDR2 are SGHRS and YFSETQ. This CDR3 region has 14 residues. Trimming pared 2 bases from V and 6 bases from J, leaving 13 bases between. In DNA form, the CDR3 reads TGCGCCAGCAGCTTCGGGGGAGGCGCGGATACGCAGTATTTT. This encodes CASSFGGGADTQYF.

CDR3 coding DNA: TGTGCCAGCGGTACAGGGATCCTCAACGAGCAGTACTTC. Its protein product is CASGTGILNEQYF. J is TRBJ2-7 and V is TRBV6-6; possibly TRBD1 for D (6 bases). Germline V CDR1 and CDR2: MNHNY, SVGAGI (reference sequence). This CDR3 spans 13 amino acids. V dropped 8 bases and J dropped 5 bases, with 16 bases sitting between them.

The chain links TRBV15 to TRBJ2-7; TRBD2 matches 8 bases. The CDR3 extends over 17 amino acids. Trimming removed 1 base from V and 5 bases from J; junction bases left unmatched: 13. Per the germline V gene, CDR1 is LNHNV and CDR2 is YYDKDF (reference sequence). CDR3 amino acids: CATSRALTGLAFNEQYF. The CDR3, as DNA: TGTGCCACCAGCAGAGCGTTGACCGGACTAGCATTTAACGAGCAGTACTTC.

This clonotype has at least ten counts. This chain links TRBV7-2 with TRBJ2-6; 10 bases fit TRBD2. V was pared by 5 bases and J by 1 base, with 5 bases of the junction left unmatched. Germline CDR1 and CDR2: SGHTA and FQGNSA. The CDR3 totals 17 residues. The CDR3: CASSPSGGRSGANVLTF. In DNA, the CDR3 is TGTGCCAGCAGCCCTAGCGGGGGTCGGTCTGGGGCCAACGTCCTGACTTTC.

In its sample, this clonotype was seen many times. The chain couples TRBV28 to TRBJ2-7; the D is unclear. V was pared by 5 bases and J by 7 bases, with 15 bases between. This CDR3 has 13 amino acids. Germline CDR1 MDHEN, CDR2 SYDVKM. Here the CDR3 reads CASSLPERLEQYF. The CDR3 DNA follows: TGTGCCAGCAGTCTCCCGGAAAGACTTGAGCAGTACTTC.

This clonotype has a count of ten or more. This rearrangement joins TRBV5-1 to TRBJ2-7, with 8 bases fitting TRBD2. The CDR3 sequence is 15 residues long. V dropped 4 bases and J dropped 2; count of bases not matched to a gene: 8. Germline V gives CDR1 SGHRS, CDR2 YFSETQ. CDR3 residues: CASSRAGDGPYEQYF. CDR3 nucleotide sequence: TGCGCCAGCAGCCGAGCGGGAGACGGCCCCTACGAGCAGTACTTC. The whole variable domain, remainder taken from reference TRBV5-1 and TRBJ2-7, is KAGVTQTPRYLIKTRGQQVTLSCSPISGHRSVSWYQQTPGQGLQFLFEYFSETQRNKGNFPGRFSGRQFSNSRSEMNVSTLELGDSALYLCASSRAGDGPYEQYFGPGTRLTVT.

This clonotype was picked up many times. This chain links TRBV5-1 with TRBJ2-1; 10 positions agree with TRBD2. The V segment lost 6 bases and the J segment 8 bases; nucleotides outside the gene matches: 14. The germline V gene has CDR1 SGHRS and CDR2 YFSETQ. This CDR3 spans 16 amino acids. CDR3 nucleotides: TGCGCCAGCAAGACTGGACTAGCGGCAAGTATCGATGAGCAGTTCTTC. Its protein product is CASKTGLAASIDEQFF.

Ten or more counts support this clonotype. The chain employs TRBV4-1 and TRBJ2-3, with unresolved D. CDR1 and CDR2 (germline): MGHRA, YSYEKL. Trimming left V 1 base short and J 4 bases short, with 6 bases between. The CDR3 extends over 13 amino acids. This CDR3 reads CASSQGPPDTQYF. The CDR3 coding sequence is TGCGCCAGCAGCCAAGGTCCGCCAGATACGCAGTATTTT.

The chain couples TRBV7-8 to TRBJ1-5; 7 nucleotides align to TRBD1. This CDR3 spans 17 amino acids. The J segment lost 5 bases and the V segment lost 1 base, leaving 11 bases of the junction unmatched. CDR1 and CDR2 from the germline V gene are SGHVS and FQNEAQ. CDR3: CASSLVWDSHRYQPQHF. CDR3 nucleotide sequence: TGTGCCAGCAGCTTAGTGTGGGACAGCCACCGTTATCAGCCCCAGCATTTT.

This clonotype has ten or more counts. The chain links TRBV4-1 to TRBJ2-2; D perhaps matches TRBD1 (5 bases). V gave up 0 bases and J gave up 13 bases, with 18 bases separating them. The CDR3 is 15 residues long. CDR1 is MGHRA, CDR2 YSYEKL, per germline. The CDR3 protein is CASSQDKPLRVGLFF. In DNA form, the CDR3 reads TGCGCCAGCAGCCAAGATAAACCGCTCAGGGTCGGGCTGTTTTTT.

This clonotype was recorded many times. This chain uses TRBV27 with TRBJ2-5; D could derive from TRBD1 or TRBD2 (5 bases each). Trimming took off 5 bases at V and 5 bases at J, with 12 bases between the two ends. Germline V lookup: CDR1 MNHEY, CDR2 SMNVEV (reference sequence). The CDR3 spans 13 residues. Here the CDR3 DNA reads TGTGCCAGCAGTCCCTCATGGGGGGAGACCCAGTACTTC. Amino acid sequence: CASSPSWGETQYF.

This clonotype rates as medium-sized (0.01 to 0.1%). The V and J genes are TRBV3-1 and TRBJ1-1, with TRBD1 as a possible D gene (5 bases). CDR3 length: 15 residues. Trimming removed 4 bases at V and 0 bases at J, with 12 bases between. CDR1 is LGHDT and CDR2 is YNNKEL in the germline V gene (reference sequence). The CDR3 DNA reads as TGTGCCAGCAGCCCCCGGGGGGGGGTGAACACTGAAGCTTTCTTT. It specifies CASSPRGGVNTEAFF.

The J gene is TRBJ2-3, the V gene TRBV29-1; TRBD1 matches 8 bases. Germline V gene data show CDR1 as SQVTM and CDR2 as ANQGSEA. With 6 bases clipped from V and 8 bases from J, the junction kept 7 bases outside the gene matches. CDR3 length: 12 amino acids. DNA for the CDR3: TGCAGCGTCTGGACAGGGACGGTTACGCAGTATTTT. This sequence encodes CSVWTGTVTQYF.

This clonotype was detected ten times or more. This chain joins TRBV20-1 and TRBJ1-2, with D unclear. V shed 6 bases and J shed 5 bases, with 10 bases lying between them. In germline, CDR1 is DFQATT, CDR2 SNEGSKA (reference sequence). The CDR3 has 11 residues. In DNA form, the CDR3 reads TGCAGTGCAATCAACAATTATGGCTACACCTTC. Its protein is CSAINNYGYTF.

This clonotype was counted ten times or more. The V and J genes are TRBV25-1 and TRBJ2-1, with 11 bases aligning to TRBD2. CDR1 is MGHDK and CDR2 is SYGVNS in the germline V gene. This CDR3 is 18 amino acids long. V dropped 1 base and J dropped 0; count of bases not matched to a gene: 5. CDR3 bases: TGTGCCAGCAGTGAATTTGGGACTAGCGGTAGCTCCTACAATGAGCAGTTCTTC. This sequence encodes CASSEFGTSGSSYNEQFF.

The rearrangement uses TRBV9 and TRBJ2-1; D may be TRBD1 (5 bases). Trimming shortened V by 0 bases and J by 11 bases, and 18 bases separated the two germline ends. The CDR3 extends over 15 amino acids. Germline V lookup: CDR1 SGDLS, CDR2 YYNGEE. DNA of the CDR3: TGTGCCAGCAGCGTAGCACCGGGTACTGGACACCAGCAGTTCTTC. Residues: CASSVAPGTGHQQFF.

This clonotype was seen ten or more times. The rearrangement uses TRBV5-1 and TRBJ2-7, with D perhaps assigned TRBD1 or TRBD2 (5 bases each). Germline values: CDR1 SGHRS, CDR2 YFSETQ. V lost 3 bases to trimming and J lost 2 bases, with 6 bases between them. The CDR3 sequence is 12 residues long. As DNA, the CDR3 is TGCGCCAGCAGCTGGGACGCCTACGAGCAGTACTTC. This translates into CASSWDAYEQYF.